This T cell receptor (beta chain) was sequenced in a study of identical twins. General study results and limits: Among monozygotic twins, out-of-frame TCR alpha sharing exceeded what models predicted.

The germline CDR1 and CDR2 sequences are GTSNPN and SVGIG (reference sequence). Between the trimmed V and J ends, which lost 1 base and 3 bases, there was a span of 9 bases. The CDR3 contains 13 residues. Worth noting for this clonotype: Antigen: not known.

TCRdb independently ran MiXCR on the 5' RACE reads; one entry per CDR3 protein. The profile shows a few hundred thousand distinct CDR3 sequences, 9.5% to 10% of them singletons. Separately, the same data were catalogued under a study of yellow fever vaccine responses in identical twins. That report notes: Reports say the vaccine T cell response in twins looked partly convergent and partly personalized.

The clonotype was recovered from a woman in her late teens or twenties in good health. The chain carries TRBV30 and TRBJ1-1; D is unclear. Sequences were obtained from PBMCs. The CDR3 protein is CAWSGARDTEAFF. The DNA of the CDR3 is TGTGCCTGGAGTGGTGCACGGGACACTGAAGCTTTCTTT.